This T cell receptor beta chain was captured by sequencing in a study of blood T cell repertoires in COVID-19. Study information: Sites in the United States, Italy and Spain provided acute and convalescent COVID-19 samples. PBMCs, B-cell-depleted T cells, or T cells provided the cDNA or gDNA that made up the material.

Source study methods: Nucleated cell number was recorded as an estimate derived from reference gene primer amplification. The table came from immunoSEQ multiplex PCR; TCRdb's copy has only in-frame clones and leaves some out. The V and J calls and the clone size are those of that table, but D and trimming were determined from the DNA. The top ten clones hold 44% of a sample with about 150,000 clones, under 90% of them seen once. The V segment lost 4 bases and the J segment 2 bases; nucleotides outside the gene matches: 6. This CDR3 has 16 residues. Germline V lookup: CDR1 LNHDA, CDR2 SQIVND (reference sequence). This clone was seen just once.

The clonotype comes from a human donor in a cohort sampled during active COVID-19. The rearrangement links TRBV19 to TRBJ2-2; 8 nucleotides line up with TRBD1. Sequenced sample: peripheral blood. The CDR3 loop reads CASSKNRGANTGELFF. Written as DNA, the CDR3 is TGTGCCAGTAGTAAAAACAGGGGGGCTAACACCGGGGAGCTGTTTTTT.